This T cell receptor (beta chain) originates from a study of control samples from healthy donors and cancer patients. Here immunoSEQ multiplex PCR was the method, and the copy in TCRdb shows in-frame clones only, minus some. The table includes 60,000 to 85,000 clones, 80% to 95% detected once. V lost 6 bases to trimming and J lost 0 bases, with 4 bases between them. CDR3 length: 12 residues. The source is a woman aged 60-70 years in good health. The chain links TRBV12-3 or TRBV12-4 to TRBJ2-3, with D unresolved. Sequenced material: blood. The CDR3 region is CASRLSTDTQYF. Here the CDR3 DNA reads TGTGCCAGCAGACTAAGCACAGATACGCAGTATTTT.